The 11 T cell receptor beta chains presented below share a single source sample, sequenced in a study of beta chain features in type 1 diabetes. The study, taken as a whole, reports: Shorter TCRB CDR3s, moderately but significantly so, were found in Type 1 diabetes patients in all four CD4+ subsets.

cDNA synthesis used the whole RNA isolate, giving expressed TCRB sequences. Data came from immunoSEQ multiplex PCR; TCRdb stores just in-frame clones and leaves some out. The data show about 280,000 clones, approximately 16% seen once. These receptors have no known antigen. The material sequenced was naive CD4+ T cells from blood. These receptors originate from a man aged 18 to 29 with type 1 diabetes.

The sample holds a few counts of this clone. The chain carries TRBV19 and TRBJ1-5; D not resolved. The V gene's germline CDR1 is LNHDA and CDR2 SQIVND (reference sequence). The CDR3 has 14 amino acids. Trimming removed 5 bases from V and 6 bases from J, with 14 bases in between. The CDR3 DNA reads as TGTGCCAGTAGTGGAACGAATCGGGGTCAGCCCCAGCATTTT. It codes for CASSGTNRGQPQHF. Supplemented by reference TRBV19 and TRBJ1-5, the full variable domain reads DGGITQSPKYLFRKEGQNVTLSCEQNLNHDAMYWYRQDPGQGLRLIYYSQIVNDFQKGDIAEGYSVSREKKESFPLTVTSAQKNPTAFYLCASSGTNRGQPQHFGDGTRLSIL.

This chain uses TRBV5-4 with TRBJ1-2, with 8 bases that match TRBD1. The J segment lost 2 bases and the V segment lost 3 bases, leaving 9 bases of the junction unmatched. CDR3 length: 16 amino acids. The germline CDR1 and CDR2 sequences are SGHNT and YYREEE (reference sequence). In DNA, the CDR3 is TGTGCCAGCAGCTCAGTCCCGGGACAGGAAAACTATGGCTACACCTTC. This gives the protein CASSSVPGQENYGYTF.

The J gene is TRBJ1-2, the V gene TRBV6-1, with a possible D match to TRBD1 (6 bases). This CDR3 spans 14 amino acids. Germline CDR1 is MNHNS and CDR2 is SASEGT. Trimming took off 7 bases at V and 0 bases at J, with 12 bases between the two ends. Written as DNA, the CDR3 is TGTGCCAGCACCGGACAGAGTTCTAACTATGGCTACACCTTC. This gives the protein CASTGQSSNYGYTF.

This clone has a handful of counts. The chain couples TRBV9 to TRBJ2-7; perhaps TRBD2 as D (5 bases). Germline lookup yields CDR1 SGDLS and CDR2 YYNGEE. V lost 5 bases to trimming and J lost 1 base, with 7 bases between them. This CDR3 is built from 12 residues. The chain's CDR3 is CASSGLSYEQYF. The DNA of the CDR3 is TGTGCCAGCAGTGGACTGTCCTACGAGCAGTACTTC.

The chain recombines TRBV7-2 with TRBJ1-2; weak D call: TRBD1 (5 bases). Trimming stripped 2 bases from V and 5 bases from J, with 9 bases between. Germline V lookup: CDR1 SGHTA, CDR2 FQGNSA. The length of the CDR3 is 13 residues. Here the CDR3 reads CASSLRQSYGYTF. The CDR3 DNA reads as TGTGCCAGCAGCTTAAGACAGTCGTATGGCTACACCTTC. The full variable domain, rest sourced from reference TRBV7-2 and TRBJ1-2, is GAGVSQSPSNKVTEKGKDVELRCDPISGHTALYWYRQSLGQGLEFLIYFQGNSAPDKSGLPSDRFSAERTGGSVSTLTIQRTQQEDSAVYLCASSLRQSYGYTFGSGTRLTVV.

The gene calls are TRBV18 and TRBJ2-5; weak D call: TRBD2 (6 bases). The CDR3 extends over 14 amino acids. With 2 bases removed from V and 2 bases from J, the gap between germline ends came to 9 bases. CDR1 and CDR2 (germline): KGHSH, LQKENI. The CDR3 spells CASSPGGIQETQYF. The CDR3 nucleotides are TGTGCCAGCTCACCAGGGGGGATACAAGAGACCCAGTACTTC.

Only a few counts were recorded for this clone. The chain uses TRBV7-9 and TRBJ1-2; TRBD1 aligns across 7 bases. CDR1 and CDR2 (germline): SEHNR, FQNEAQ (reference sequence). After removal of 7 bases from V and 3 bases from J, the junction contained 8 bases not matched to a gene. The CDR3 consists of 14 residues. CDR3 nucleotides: TGTGCCAGCACCAGACAGGGAAGGCACTATGGCTACACCTTC. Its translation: CASTRQGRHYGYTF.

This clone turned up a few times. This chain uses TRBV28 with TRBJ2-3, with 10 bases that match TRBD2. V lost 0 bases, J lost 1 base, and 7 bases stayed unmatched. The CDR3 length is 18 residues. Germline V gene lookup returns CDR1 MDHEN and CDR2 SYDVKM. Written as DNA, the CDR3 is TGTGCCAGCAGTTTATGGGGGGCCGGGACTAGCGGCACAGATACGCAGTATTTT. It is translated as CASSLWGAGTSGTDTQYF.

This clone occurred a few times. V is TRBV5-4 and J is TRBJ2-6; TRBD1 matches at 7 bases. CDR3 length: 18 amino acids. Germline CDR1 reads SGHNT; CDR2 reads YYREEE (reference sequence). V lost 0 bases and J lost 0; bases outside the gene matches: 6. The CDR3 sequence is CASSLGPGQISGANVLTF. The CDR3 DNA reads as TGTGCCAGCAGCTTGGGCCCGGGACAGATCTCTGGGGCCAACGTCCTGACTTTC.

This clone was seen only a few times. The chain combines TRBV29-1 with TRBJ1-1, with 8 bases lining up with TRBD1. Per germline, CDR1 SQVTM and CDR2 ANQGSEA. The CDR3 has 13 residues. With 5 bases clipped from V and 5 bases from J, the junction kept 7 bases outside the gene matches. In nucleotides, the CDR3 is TGCAGCGTTATGTGGACAGGGAGGACTGAAGCTTTCTTT. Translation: CSVMWTGRTEAFF.

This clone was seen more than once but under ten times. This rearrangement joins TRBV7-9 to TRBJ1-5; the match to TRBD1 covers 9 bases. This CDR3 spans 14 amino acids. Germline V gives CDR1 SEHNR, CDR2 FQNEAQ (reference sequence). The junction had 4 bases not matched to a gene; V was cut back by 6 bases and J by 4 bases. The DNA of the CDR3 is TGTGCCAGCAGTTCCGGGACAGGGAATCAGCCCCAGCATTTT. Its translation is CASSSGTGNQPQHF. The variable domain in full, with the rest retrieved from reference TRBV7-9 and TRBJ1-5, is DTGVSQNPRHKITKRGQNVTFRCDPISEHNRLYWYRQTLGQGPEFLTYFQNEAQLEKSRLLSDRFSAERPKGSFSTLEIQRTEQGDSAMYLCASSSGTGNQPQHFGDGTRLSIL.